The clone carrying this T cell receptor beta chain rates as medium-sized (0.01 to 0.1%). Its antigen is not identified. This specimen belongs to a study of T cells after posttransplantation cyclophosphamide. General study findings and limits: Recipient CMV seropositivity and CMV reactivation strongly tracked TRB clonality. Later blood repertoires were often dominated by clones from the donor CD8+ memory compartment.

The assay was immunoSEQ multiplex PCR, and TCRdb's table has in-frame clones only and misses some. Sampling found fewer than 40,000 clones, none seen once. The sample was PBMCs. The origin of this receptor is a woman aged 25 to 39 in good health and a related stem cell transplant donor.

The CDR3 protein is CASIFVQGTGNTIYF. Here the CDR3 DNA reads TGTGCCAGCATCTTTGTCCAGGGGACTGGAAACACCATATATTTT. The V call is TRBV6-1, the J call TRBJ1-3, with a possible D match to TRBD1 (6 bases). Looked up from germline, CDR1 is MNHNS and CDR2 is SASEGT. Trimming stripped 7 bases from V and 2 bases from J, with 15 bases between. The length of the CDR3 is 15 residues.